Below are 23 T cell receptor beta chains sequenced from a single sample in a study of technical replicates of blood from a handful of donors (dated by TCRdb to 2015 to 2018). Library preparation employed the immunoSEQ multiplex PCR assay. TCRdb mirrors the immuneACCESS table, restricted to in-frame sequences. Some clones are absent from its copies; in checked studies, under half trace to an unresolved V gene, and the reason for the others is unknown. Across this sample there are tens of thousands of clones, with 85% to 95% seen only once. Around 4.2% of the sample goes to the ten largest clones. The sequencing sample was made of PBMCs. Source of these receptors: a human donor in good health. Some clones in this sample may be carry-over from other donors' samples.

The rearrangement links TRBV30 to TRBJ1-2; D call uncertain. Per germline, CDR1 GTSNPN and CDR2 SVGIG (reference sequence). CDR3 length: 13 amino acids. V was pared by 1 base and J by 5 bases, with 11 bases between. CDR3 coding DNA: TGTGCCTGGAGTGCCGGAGGGATTTATGGCTACACCTTC. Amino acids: CAWSAGGIYGYTF.

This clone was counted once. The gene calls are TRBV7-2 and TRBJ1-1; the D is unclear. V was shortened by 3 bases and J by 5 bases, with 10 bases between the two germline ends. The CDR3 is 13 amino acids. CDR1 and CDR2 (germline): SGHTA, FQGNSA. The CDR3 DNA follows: TGTGCCAGCAGCTTGAGGCGCGGAACTGAAGCTTTCTTT. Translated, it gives CASSLRRGTEAFF.

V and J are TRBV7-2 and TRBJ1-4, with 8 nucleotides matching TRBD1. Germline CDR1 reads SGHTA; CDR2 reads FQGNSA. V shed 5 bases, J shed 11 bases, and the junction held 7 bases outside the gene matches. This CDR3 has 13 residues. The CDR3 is CASSPGQGRKLFF. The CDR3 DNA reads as TGTGCCAGCAGCCCTGGACAGGGTCGGAAACTGTTTTTT.

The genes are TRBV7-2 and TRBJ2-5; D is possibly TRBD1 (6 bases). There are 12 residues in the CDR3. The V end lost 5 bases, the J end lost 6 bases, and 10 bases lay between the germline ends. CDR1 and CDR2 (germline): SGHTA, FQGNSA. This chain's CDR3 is CASSAGQKTQYF. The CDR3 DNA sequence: TGTGCCAGCAGCGCCGGACAGAAGACCCAGTACTTC.

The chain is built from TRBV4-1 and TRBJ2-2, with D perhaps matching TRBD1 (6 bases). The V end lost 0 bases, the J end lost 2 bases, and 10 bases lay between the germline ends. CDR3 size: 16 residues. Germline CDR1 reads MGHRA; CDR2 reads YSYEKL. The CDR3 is CASSQERTANTGELFF. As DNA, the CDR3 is TGCGCCAGCAGCCAAGAGAGGACAGCTAACACCGGGGAGCTGTTTTTT.

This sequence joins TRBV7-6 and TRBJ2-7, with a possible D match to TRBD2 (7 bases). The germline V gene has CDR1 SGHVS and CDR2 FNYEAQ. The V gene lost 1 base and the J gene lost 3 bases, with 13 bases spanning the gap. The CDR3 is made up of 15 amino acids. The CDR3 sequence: CASSLGSGEGYEQYF. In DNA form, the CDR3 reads TGTGCCAGCAGCTTAGGTTCAGGGGAGGGCTACGAGCAGTACTTC.

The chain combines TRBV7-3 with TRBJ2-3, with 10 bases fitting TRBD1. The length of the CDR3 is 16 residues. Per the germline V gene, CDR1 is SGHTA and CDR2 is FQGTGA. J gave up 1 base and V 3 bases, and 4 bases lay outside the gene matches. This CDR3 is CASSFTGTGGTDTQYF. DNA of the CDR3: TGTGCCAGCAGCTTCACCGGGACAGGGGGCACAGATACGCAGTATTTT.

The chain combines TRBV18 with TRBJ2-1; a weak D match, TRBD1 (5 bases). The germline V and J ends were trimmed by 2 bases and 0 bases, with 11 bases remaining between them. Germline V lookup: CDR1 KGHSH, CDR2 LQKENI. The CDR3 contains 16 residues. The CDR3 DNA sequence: TGTGCCAGCTCACCATCAAGGGGTAGCTCCTACAATGAGCAGTTCTTC. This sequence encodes CASSPSRGSSYNEQFF.

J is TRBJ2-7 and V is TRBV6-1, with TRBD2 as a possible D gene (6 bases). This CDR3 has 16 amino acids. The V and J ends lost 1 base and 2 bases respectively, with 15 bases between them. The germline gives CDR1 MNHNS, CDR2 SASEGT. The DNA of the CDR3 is TGTGCCAGCAGTGAAGGGGGACGTCGGGGGACCTACGAGCAGTACTTC. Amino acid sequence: CASSEGGRRGTYEQYF.

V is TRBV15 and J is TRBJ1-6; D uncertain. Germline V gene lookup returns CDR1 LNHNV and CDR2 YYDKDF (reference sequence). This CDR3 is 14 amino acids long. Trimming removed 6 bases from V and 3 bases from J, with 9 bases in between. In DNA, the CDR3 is TGTGCCACCAGGGAGGGATTCTATAATTCACCCCTCCACTTT. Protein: CATREGFYNSPLHF.

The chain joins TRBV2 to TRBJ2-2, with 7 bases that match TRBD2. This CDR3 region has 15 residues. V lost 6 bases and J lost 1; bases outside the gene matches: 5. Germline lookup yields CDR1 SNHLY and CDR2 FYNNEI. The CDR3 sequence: CASRGAGRNTGELFF. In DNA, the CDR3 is TGTGCCAGCAGGGGAGCGGGGCGGAACACCGGGGAGCTGTTTTTT.

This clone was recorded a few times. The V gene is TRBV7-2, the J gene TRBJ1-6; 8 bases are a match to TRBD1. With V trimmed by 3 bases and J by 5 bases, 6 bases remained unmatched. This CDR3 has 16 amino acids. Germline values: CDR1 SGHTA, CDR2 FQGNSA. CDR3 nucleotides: TGTGCCAGCAGCTTCCGGACAGGGTTAGATAATTCACCCCTCCACTTT. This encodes CASSFRTGLDNSPLHF. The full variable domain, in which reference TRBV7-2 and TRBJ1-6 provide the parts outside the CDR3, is GAGVSQSPSNKVTEKGKDVELRCDPISGHTALYWYRQSLGQGLEFLIYFQGNSAPDKSGLPSDRFSAERTGGSVSTLTIQRTQQEDSAVYLCASSFRTGLDNSPLHFGNGTRLTVT.

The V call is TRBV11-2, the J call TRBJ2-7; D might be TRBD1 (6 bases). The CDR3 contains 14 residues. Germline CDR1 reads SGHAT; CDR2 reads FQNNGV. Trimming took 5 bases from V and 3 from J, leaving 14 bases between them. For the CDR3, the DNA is TGTGCCAGCAGCCCACCAGGGGTCCACTACGAGCAGTACTTC. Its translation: CASSPPGVHYEQYF.

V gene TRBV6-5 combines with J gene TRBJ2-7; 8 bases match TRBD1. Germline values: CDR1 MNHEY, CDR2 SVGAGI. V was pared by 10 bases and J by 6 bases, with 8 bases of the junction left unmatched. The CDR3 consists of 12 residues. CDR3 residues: CATKLTGVEQYF. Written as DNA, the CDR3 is TGTGCCACAAAATTGACAGGGGTCGAGCAGTACTTC.

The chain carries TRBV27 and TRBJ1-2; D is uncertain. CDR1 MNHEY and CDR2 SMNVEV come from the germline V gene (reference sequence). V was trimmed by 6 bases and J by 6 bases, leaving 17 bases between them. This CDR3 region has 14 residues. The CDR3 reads CASSGASLIHGYTF. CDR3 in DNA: TGTGCCAGCAGCGGAGCCTCGCTTATCCATGGCTACACCTTC.

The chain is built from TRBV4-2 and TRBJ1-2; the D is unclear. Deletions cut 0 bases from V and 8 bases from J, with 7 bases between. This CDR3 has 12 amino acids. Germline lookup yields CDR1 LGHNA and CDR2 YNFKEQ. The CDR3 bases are TGTGCCAGCAGCCAAGATTTGGAGGGCTACACCTTC. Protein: CASSQDLEGYTF.

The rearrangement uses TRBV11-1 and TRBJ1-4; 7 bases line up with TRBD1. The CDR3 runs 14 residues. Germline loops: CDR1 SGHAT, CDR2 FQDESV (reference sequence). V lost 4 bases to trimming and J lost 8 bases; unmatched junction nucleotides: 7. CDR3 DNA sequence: TGTGCCAGCAGCTCCGACAGGGTTCGGGAAAAACTGTTTTTT. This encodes CASSSDRVREKLFF.

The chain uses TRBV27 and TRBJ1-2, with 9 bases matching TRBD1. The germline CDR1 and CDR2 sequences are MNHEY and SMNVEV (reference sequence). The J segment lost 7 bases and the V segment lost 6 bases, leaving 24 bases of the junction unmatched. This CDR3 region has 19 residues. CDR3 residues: CASSYSPNPGTGYHRGYTF. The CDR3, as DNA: TGTGCCAGCAGCTATAGCCCGAATCCCGGGACAGGGTATCATCGTGGCTACACCTTC.

The CDR3 coding sequence is TGCAGCGTTGACGAGGGAGGTGGGGCCAACGTCCTGACTTTC. Translation gives CSVDEGGGANVLTF. The chain has TRBV29-1 and TRBJ2-6, with D possibly matching TRBD2 (6 bases). Germline V gives CDR1 SQVTM, CDR2 ANQGSEA. The CDR3 is made up of 14 amino acids. V lost 3 bases and J 3 bases, leaving 9 bases between the germline ends.

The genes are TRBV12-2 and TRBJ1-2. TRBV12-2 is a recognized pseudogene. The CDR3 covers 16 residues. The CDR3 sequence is CASHKGVRFGNYGYTF. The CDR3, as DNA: TGTGCAAGTCATAAGGGAGTTAGGTTCGGTAACTATGGCTACACCTTC.

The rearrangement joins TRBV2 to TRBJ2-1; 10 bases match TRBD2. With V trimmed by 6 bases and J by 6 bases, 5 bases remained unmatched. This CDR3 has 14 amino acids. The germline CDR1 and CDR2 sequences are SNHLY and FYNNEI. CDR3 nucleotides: TGTGCCAGCAGCCAGCGGGGGGGCCCCAATGAGCAGTTCTTC. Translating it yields CASSQRGGPNEQFF.

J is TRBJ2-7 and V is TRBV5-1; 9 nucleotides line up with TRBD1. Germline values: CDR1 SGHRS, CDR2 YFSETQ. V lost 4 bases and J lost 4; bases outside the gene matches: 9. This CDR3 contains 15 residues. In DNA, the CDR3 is TGCGCCAGCAGCGGGCAACAGGGGGCGGTGTACGAGCAGTACTTC. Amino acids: CASSGQQGAVYEQYF.

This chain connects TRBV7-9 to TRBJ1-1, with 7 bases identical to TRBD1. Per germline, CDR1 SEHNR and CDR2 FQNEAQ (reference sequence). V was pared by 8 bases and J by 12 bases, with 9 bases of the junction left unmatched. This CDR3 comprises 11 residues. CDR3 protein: CASGSGGITFF. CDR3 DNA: TGTGCCAGCGGCTCAGGGGGGATAACTTTCTTT. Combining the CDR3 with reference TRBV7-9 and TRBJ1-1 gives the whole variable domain DTGVSQNPRHKITKRGQNVTFRCDPISEHNRLYWYRQTLGQGPEFLTYFQNEAQLEKSRLLSDRFSAERPKGSFSTLEIQRTEQGDSAMYLCASGSGGITFFGQGTRLTVV.